This is a list of T cell receptor beta chains from one sample in a study of beta chain features in type 1 diabetes. The repertoire was sequenced with immunoSEQ multiplex PCR; TCRdb's copy has only in-frame clones and lacks some. The table includes about 740,000 clones, over 10% detected once. Sequencing used naive CD4+ T cells from blood. The receptors originated from a man between 18 and 35 years old with type 1 diabetes. The CDR3 runs from the conserved cysteine through the conserved F or W. A D gene is named only where the DNA matches it firmly. Clone size appears in some rows only: once, few, many, or a class for an expanded clone.

TRBV6-1 | . | TRBD1 | CASSEPGQGNTEAFF
TRBV10-2 | . | TRBD1 | CASRVTQGAHEQYF
TRBV11-2 | few | . | CASSPWTSTDTQYF
TRBV30 | . | TRBD1 | CAWNRGSNEKLFF
TRBV15 | few | TRBD2 | CATSREGSGGYYEQYF
TRBV5-1 | . | . | CASSLEGSLGSYEQYF
TRBV7-9 | few | . | CASSLDGVYGDYEQYF
TRBV7-9 | few | TRBD2 | CASSPLAGGQETQYF
TRBV6-6 | . | . | CASSYTEETQYF
TRBV5-1 | . | . | CASSLLPLDTGELFF
TRBV20-1 | . | . | CSAEINYGYTF
TRBV6-6 | few | TRBD2 | CASSSGLAGYDEQFF
TRBV15 | . | . | CATSRAEEGVDTQYF
TRBV5-1 | few | . | CASSLAGGDTQYF
TRBV25-1 | few | TRBD1 | CASGDRAAFF
TRBV10-3 | few | TRBD1 | CAISPAGTANTGELFF
TRBV15 | . | . | CATSTSRGYFGANVLTF
TRBV19 | . | TRBD1 | CASTLTGSPVNEQFF
TRBV28 | . | . | CASSLGGGTNEKLFF
TRBV9 | few | TRBD2 | CASSATSGAVDTQYF
TRBV5-1 | once | TRBD2 | CASTPLAGDYNEQFF
TRBV7-9 | few | TRBD1 | CASSSRTGAETQYF
TRBV30 | few | . | CAWSRQGSYEQYF
TRBV5-1 | . | TRBD1 | CASSWDRSSGANVLTF
TRBV7-6 | . | TRBD1 | CASRQDRASYSPLHF
TRBV6-9 | . | . | CASSYLEQNTGELFF
TRBV9 | few | . | CASSPDKRTGELFF
TRBV6-4 | . | . | CASSDSGLVGPGGANVLTF
TRBV7-3 | few | TRBD2 | CASSLTSGGTDTQYF
TRBV7-6 | few | TRBD1 | CASSLESGQGGGNTIYF
TRBV5-4 | . | TRBD1 | CASSLDRGQETQYF
TRBV30 | few | . | CAWAGNSPYTQYF
TRBV10-3 | few | . | CATKPGQETQYF
TRBV2 | . | . | CASSESLEAFF
TRBV19 | . | TRBD1 | CASSTPPVLLDRPNYGYTF
TRBV7-2 | few | TRBD1 | CASSLGQGRVNTEAFF
TRBV6-6 | . | . | CASRPRGDPGELFF
TRBV30 | few | . | CAWSTGGIYEQYF
TRBV28 | . | TRBD2 | CASSSSGGTQYF
TRBV21-1 | few | . | CASRGGQGNEKLFF
TRBV6-1 | few | TRBD1 | CASSGTGTGIYGYTF
TRBV28 | . | TRBD1 | CASSHITGTGDDEQYF
TRBV30 | few | TRBD1 | CACGGQGVEKLFF
TRBV28 | few | . | CASSWHLGNNEQFF
TRBV5-1 | . | . | CASSSDSVNTEAFF
TRBV27 | . | . | CASSFRRDAETQYF
TRBV5-1 | few | TRBD2 | CASSWTRGGEQYF
TRBV18 | . | . | CASSPHRDSYEQYF
TRBV4-1 | few | . | CASSRPRGEVQETQYF
TRBV6-6 | few | . | CASSYGQVREFF
TRBV2 | few | TRBD1 | CASSPGQGGKLFF
TRBV9 | . | . | CASSPRPSEAFF
TRBV6-6 | few | TRBD1 | CASSSGGAGYGYTF
TRBV6-5 | few | . | CASSGGTPQETQYF
TRBV27 | few | . | CASRTGITTYEQYF
TRBV5-4 | few | . | CASGLSNTGELFF
TRBV6-6 | few | . | CASSLGSPNYGYTF
TRBV5-1 | few | TRBD1 | CASSLNQQGEETQYF
TRBV18 | . | . | CASSPQGRGKTEAFF